The clone carrying this TCR beta chain was picked up a small number of times. Its antigen is not identified. Sequencing targeted expressed TCRB transcripts, as all isolated RNA had been reverse transcribed. Sequencing of naive, central memory and regulatory T cell samples gave an average of about 3.9 million reads. TCRdb's copy holds only in-frame clones and misses some; the assay was immunoSEQ multiplex PCR. Of 220,000 or so clones listed, around 68% are singletons. These data are taken from a study of beta chain features in type 1 diabetes. Overall study context: Healthy donors resembled patients in age, gender and cell yields. Overall study results and limits: Within patients, naive, central memory and Treg TCRB repertoires seemed more similar than within healthy donors. Among type 1 diabetes patients, VDJ junctions had fewer insertions and more deletions.

In germline, CDR1 is SQVTM, CDR2 ANQGSEA. The CDR3 has 16 residues. V lost 1 base, J lost 5 bases, and 11 bases stayed unmatched. The material sequenced was naive CD4+ T cells from blood. V is TRBV29-1 and J is TRBJ2-5; 9 positions agree with TRBD2. The sequence derives from a man younger than 40 in good health. The CDR3: CSVEGRLAGFSETQYF. For the CDR3, the DNA is TGCAGCGTTGAAGGGCGGCTAGCGGGGTTCTCCGAGACCCAGTACTTC.